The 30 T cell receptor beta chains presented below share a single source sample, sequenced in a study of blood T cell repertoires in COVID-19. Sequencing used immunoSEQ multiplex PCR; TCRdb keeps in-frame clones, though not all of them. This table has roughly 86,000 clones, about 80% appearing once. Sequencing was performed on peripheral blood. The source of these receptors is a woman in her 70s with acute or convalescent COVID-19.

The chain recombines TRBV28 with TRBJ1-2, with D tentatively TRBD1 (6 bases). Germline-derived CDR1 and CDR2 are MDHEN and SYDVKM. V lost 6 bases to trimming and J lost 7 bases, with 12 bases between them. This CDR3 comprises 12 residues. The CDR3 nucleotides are TGTGCCAGCAGGTACAGGGCGGGTGGCTACACCTTC. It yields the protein CASRYRAGGYTF.

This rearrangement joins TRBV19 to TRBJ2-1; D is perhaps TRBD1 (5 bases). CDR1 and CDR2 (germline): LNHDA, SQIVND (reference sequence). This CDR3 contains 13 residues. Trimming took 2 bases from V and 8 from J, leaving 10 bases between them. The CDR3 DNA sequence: TGTGCCAGTAGTATAAATTGGGGCTATGAGCAGTTCTTC. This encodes CASSINWGYEQFF.

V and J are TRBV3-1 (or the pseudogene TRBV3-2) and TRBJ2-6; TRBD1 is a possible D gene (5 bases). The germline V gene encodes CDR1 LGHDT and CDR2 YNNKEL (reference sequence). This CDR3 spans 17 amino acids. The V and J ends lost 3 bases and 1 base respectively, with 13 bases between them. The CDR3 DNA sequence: TGTGCCAGCAGCCAGTACCGCGCAGGGTCTGGGGCCAACGTCCTGACTTTC. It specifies CASSQYRAGSGANVLTF.

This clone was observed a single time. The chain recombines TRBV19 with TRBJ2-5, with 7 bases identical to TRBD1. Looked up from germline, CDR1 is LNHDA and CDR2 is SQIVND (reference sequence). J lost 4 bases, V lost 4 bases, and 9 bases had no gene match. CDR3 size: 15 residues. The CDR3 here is CASSTNRGEGETQYF. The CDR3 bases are TGTGCCAGTAGTACGAACAGGGGAGAGGGAGAGACCCAGTACTTC.

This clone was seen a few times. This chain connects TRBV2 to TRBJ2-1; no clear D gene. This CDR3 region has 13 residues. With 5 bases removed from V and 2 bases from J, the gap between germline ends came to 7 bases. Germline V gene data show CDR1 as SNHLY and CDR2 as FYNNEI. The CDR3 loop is CASSTSPYNEQFF. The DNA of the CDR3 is TGTGCCAGCAGTACAAGTCCCTACAATGAGCAGTTCTTC.

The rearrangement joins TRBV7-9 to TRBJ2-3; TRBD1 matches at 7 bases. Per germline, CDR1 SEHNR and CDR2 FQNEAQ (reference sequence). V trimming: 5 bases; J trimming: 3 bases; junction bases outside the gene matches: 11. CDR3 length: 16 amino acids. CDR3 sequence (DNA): TGTGCCAGCAGCCCTCCGAGGACAGGTTGGACAGATACGCAGTATTTT. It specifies CASSPPRTGWTDTQYF.

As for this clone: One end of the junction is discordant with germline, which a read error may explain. DNA of the CDR3: TGTGCTAGCAGCCCTCCAGGGACAGGAGACACCGGGGAGCTGTTTTTT. Translation: CASSPPGTGDTGELFF. The V gene is TRBV7-7, the J gene TRBJ2-2, with TRBD1 matching 8 bases. Germline V gene data show CDR1 as SSHAT and CDR2 as FNYEAQ (reference sequence). The CDR3 extends over 16 amino acids. The full variable domain, in which reference TRBV7-7 and TRBJ2-2 provide the parts outside the CDR3, is GAGVSQSPRYKVTKRGQDVTLRCDPISSHATLYWYQQALGQGPEFLTYFNYEAQPDKSGLPSDRFSAERPEGSISTLTIQRTEQRDSAMYRCASSPPGTGDTGELFFGEGSRLTVL.

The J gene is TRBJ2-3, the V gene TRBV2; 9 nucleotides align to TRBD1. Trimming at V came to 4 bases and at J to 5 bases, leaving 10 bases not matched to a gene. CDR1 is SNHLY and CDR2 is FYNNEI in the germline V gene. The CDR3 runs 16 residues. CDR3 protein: CASSALGQGLGDTQYF. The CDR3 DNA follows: TGTGCCAGCAGTGCACTCGGACAGGGGCTGGGAGATACGCAGTATTTT.

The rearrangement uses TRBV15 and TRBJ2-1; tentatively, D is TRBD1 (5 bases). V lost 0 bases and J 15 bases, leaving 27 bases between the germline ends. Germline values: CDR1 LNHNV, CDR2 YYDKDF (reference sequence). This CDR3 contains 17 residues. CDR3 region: CATSRDLGWRTPSSRFF. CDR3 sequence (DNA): TGTGCCACCAGCAGAGATCTGGGCTGGCGGACACCTTCCTCACGGTTCTTC.

CDR3 residues: CASSSLSGTPEGTEAFF. The CDR3 coding sequence is TGTGCCAGCAGCTCTCTGTCCGGGACTCCGGAGGGCACTGAAGCTTTCTTT. J is TRBJ1-1 and V is TRBV7-9; tentative D call: TRBD1 (5 bases). The CDR3 loop spans 17 amino acids. Germline CDR1 and CDR2: SEHNR and FQNEAQ (reference sequence). The ends were cut back, 4 bases at V and 4 bases at J, with 22 bases in the middle. The full variable domain, with the rest looked up from reference TRBV7-9 and TRBJ1-1, is DTGVSQNPRHKITKRGQNVTFRCDPISEHNRLYWYRQTLGQGPEFLTYFQNEAQLEKSRLLSDRFSAERPKGSFSTLEIQRTEQGDSAMYLCASSSLSGTPEGTEAFFGQGTRLTVV.

The CDR3 coding sequence is TGTGCCAGCAGCTTACTCCGGGGGAACACTGAAGCTTTCTTT. This gives the protein CASSLLRGNTEAFF. V is TRBV7-9 and J is TRBJ1-1; D uncertain. V lost 2 bases to trimming and J lost 1 base, with 8 bases between them. The CDR3 loop spans 14 amino acids. Germline CDR1 reads SEHNR; CDR2 reads FQNEAQ (reference sequence).

CDR3 in amino acids: CSASGQGTYEQYF. The CDR3 DNA reads TGCAGTGCTAGTGGGCAGGGGACCTACGAGCAGTACTTC. The V and J genes are TRBV20-1 and TRBJ2-7; maybe TRBD1 (6 bases). Trimming stripped 3 bases from V and 2 bases from J, with 11 bases between. This CDR3 spans 13 amino acids. The germline V gene has CDR1 DFQATT and CDR2 SNEGSKA (reference sequence).

Written as DNA, the CDR3 is TGTGCCAGCAGTGACTACCAGCGGGGGGGCAATGAGCAGTTCTTC. It yields the protein CASSDYQRGGNEQFF. This rearrangement joins TRBV6-4 to TRBJ2-1; the match to TRBD2 covers 10 bases. This CDR3 contains 15 residues. Looked up from germline, CDR1 is MRHNA and CDR2 is SNTAGT. J lost 6 bases, V lost 1 base, and 3 bases had no gene match.

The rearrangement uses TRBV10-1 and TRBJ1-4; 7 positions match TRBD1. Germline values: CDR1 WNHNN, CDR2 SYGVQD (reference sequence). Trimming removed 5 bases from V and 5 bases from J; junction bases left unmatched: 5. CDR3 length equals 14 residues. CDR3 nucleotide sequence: TGCGCCAGCAGTCCCGGGACAGAAAATGAAAAACTGTTTTTT. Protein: CASSPGTENEKLFF.

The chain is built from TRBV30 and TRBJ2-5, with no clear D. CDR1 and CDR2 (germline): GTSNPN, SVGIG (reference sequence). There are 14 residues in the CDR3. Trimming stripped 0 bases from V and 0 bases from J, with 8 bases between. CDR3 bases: TGTGCCTGGAGTGTTGACACCAACCAAGAGACCCAGTACTTC. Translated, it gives CAWSVDTNQETQYF.

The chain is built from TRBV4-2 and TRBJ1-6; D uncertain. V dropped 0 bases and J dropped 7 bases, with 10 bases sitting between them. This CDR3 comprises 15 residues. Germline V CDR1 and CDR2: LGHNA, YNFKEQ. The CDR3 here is CASSQDRHGNSPLHF. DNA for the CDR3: TGTGCCAGCAGCCAAGATAGACACGGAAATTCACCCCTCCACTTT.

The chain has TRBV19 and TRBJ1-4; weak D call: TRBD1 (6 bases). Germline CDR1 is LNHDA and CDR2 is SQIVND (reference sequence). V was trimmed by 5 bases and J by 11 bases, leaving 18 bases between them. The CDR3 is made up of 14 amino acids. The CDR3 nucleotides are TGTGCCAGTAGTTCTCCGGGGGGCTTGAAGAAACTGTTTTTT. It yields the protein CASSSPGGLKKLFF.

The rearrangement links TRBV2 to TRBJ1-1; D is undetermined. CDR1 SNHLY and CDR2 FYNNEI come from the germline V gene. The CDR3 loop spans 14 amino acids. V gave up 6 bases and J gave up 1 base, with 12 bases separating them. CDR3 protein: CASRFLVGNTEAFF. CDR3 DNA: TGTGCCAGCAGATTCCTCGTCGGGAACACTGAAGCTTTCTTT.

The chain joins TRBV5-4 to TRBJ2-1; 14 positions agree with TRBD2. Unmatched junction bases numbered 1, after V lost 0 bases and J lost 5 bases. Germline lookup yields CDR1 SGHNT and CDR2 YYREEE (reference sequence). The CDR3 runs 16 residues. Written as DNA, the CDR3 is TGTGCCAGCAGCTTGGCGGGACTAGCGGGAGACAATGAGCAGTTCTTC. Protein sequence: CASSLAGLAGDNEQFF.

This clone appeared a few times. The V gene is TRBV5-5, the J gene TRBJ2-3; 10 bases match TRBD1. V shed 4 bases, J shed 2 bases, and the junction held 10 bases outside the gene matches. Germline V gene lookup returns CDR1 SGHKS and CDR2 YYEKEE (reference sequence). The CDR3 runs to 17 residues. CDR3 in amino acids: CASSLRWTGGSTDTQYF. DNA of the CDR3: TGTGCCAGCAGCCTCCGATGGACAGGGGGATCCACAGATACGCAGTATTTT.

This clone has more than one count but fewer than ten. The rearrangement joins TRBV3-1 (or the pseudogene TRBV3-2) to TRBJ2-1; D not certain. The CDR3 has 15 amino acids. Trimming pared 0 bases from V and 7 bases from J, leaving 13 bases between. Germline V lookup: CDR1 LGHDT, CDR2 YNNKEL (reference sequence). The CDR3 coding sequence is TGTGCCAGCAGCCAAGATCCTCGTTCCTTGAATGAGCAGTTCTTC. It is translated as CASSQDPRSLNEQFF.

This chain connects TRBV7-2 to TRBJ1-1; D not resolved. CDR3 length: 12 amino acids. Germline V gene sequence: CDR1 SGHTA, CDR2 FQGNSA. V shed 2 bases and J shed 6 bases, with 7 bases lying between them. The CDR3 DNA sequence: TGTGCCAGCAGCTTAAGACAACCTGAAGCTTTCTTT. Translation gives CASSLRQPEAFF.

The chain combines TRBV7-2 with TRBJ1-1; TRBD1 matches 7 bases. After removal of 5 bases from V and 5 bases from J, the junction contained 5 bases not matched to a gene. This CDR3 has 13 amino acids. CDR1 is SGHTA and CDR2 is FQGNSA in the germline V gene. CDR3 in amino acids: CASSTTGTTEAFF. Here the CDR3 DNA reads TGTGCCAGCAGCACGACAGGGACGACTGAAGCTTTCTTT.

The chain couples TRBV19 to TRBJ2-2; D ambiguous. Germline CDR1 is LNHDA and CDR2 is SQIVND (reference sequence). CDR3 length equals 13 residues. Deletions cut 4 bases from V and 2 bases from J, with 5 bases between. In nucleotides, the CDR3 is TGTGCCAGTAGTAAACTAAACACCGGGGAGCTGTTTTTT. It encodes CASSKLNTGELFF.

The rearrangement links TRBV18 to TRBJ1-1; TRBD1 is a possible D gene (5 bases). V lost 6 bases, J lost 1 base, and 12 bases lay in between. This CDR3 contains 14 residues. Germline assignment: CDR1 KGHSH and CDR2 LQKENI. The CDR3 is CASSPGTSNTEAFF. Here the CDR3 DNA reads TGTGCCAGCTCCCCCGGGACTTCGAACACTGAAGCTTTCTTT.

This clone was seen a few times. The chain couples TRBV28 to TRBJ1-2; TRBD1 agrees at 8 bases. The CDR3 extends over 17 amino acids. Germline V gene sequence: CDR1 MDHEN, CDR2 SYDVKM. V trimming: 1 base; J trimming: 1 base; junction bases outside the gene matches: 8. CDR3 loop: CASSLLRLTGDNYGYTF. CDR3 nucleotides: TGTGCCAGCAGTTTATTAAGGTTGACAGGGGATAACTATGGCTACACCTTC.

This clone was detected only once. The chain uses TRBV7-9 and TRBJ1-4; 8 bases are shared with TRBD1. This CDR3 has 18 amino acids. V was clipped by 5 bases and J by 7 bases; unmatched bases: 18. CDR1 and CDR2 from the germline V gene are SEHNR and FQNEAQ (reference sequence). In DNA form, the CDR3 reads TGTGCCAGCAGCCCATGGGGGGCACCAGGACAGGGTGGTGAAAAACTGTTTTTT. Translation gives CASSPWGAPGQGGEKLFF.

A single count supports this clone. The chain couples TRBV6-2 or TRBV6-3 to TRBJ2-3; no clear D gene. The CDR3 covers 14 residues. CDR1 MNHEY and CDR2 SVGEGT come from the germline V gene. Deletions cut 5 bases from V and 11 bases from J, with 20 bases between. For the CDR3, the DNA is TGTGCCAGCAGTCTCCCACCGATTCCTAATAGGCAGTATTTT. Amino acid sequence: CASSLPPIPNRQYF.

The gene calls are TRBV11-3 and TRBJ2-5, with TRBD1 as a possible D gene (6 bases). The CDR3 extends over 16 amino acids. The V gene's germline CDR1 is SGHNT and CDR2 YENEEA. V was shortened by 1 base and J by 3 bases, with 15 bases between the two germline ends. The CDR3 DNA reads TGTGCCAGCAGCTTAGTTGTTGCAGGGGACGAAGAGACCCAGTACTTC. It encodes CASSLVVAGDEETQYF.

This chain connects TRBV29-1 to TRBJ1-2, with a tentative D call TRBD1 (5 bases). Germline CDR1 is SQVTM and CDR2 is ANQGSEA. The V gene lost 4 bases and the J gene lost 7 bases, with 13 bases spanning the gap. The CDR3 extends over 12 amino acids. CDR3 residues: CSVGAAGTGYTF. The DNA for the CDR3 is TGCAGCGTTGGGGCGGCGGGGACTGGCTACACCTTC.